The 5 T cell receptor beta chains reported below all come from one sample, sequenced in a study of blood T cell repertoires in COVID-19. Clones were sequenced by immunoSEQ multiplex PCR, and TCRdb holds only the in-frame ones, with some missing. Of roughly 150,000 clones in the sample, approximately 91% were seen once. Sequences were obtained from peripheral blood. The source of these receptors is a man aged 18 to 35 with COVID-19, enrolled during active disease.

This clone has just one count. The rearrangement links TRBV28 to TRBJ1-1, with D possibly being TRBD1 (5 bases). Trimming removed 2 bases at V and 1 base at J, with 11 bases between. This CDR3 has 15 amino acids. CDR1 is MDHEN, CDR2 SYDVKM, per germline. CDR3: CASSLKWGGNTEAFF. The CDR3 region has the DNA TGTGCCAGCAGTTTAAAGTGGGGGGGGAACACTGAAGCTTTCTTT.

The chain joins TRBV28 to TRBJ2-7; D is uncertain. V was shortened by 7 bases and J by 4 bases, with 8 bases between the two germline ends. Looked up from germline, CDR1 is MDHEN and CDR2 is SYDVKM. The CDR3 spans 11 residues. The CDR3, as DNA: TGTGCCAGCACCGCGAATTACGAGCAGTACTTC. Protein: CASTANYEQYF. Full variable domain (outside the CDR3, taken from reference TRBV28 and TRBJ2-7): DVKVTQSSRYLVKRTGEKVFLECVQDMDHENMFWYRQDPGLGLRLIYFSYDVKMKEKGDIPEGYSVSREKKERFSLILESASTNQTSMYLCASTANYEQYFGPGTRLTVT.

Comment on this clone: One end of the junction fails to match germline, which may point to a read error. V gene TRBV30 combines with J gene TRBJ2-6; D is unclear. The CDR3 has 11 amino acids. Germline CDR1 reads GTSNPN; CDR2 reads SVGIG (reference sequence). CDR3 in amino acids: CAWRKSPNEAF. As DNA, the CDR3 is TGTGCCTGGAGGAAGAGCCCCAACGAGGCTTTC.

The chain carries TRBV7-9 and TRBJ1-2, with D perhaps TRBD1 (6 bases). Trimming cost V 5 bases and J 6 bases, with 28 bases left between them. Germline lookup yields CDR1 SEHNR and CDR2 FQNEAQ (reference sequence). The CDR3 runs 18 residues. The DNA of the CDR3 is TGTGCCAGCAGCCCACCCCTCGACAGGTTCAGGTTCGGCAATGGCTACACCTTC. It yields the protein CASSPPLDRFRFGNGYTF.

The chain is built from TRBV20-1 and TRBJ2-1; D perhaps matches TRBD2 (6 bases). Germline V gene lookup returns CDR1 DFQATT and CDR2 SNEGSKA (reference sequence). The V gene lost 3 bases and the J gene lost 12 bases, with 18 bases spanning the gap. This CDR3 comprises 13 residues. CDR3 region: CSASHASAVGQFF. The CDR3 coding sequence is TGCAGTGCTAGTCATGCTAGCGCAGTAGGGCAGTTCTTC.